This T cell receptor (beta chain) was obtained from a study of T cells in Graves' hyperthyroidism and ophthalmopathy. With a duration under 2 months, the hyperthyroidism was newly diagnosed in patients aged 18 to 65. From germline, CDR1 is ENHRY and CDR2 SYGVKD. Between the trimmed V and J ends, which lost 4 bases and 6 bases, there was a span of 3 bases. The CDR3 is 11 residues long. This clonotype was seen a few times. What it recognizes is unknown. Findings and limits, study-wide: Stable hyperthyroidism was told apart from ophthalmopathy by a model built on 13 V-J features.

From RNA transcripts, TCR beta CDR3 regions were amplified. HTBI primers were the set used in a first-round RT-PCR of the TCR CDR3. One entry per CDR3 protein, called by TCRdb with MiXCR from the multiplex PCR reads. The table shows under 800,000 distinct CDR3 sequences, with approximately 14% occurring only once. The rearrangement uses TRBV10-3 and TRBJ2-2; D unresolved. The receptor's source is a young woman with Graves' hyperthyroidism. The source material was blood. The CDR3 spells CAISGSGELFF. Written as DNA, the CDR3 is TGTGCCATCAGTGGGTCCGGGGAGCTGTTTTTT.